The sequence of this T cell receptor beta chain was determined in a study of regulatory T cells in long-lasting Graves disease. Arm-PCR with iRepertoire HTBI primers amplified the CDR3 regions for these TCR beta libraries. TCRdb reprocessed the multiplex PCR reads via MiXCR and lists one record per CDR3 protein. The sample carries hundreds of thousands of distinct CDR3 sequences, roughly 15% recorded once. Time point here: newly diagnosed GD, antithyroid drugs for less than 3 months. From PBMCs, RNA was extracted and then used to make the TCR library. This clonotype showed up many times. Its cognate antigen is unknown. This CDR3 region has 14 residues. Germline CDR1 and CDR2: MDHEN and SYDVKM. The J segment lost 5 bases and the V segment lost 10 bases, leaving 9 bases of the junction unmatched. Regarding the study as a whole: Compared with new cases, persistent Graves' patients showed reduced TCR diversity.

These data were also reused for a study on T cells in Graves' hyperthyroidism and ophthalmopathy. This second study notes: Exclusion of a patient resulted from uncontrolled infection, other autoimmune disease, pregnancy or lactation.

This TCR was recovered from a woman aged 25 to 39 with Graves disease. The genes are TRBV28 and TRBJ1-5, with TRBD1 matching over 9 bases. The specimen was peripheral blood mononuclear cells (PBMCs), collected at new diagnosis, from a patient treated with antithyroid drugs. CDR3 amino acids: CAIPGQGSHQPQHF. CDR3 DNA: TGTGCCATCCCGGGACAGGGTAGTCATCAGCCCCAGCATTTT. Full variable domain (missing parts from reference TRBV28 and TRBJ1-5): DVKVTQSSRYLVKRTGEKVFLECVQDMDHENMFWYRQDPGLGLRLIYFSYDVKMKEKGDIPEGYSVSREKKERFSLILESASTNQTSMYLCAIPGQGSHQPQHFGDGTRLSIL.